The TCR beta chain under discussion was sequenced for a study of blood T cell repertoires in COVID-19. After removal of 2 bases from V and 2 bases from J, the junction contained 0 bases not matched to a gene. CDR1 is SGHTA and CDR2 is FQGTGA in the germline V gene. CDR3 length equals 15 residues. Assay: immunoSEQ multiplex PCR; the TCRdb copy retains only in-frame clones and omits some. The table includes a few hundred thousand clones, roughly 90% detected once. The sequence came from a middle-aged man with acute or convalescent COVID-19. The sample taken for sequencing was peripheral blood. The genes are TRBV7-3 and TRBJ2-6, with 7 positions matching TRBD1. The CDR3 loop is CASSLQGAGANVLTF. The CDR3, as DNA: TGTGCCAGCAGCTTACAGGGGGCTGGGGCCAACGTCCTGACTTTC.